The T cell receptor (beta chain) under discussion was sequenced for a study of follicular helper T cells after annual influenza vaccination. The time point here: 2014-2015 season, pre-vaccination. In this sample, this clone turned up a few times. V shed 3 bases, J shed 3 bases, and the junction held 6 bases outside the gene matches. The CDR3 has 16 amino acids. Germline CDR1 MGHRA, CDR2 YSYEKL. Clones were read by immunoSEQ multiplex PCR, and TCRdb kept only the in-frame ones, dropping some. The data hold about 14,000 clones, with roughly 86% observed a single time. The sequence derives from an adult who received the influenza vaccine. The sequencing here drew on CXCR5- memory CD4+ T cells sorted from blood, taken on the day of influenza vaccination. J is TRBJ1-5 and V is TRBV4-1; 9 nucleotides line up with TRBD1. CDR3: CASSQGQGVDNQPQHF. In nucleotides, the CDR3 is TGCGCCAGCAGCCAGGGACAGGGAGTGGACAATCAGCCCCAGCATTTT.